The text below deals with one T cell receptor (beta chain). What it binds is unknown. The CDR3 sequence is 16 residues long. Trimming removed 0 bases at V and 2 bases at J, with 13 bases between. CDR1 SGHTA and CDR2 FQGNSA come from the germline V gene. This entry comes from a study of T-cell reconstitution after alpha-beta-depleted transplantation in children. Study results and limitations: From newly produced T cells came most of the T-cell counts and diversity one year after transplant. Some patients owed their high day-60 TCRbeta diversity to surviving recipient T cells and thymic progenitors. It was reported that alpha-beta T cells came from several hundred expanded graft clones (about two months after transplant).

The TCRbeta library was prepared with unique molecular identifiers. TCRdb reanalysed the PCR reads using MiXCR and keeps one entry per CDR3 protein. Counted here are fewer than 700,000 distinct CDR3 sequences, approximately 12% occurring once; the ten biggest clones make up 2.2%. The receptor was derived from a male patient aged 10 to 17 who had a stem cell transplant for acute myeloid leukemia, so the T cells may come from the graft donor. This sample comprised PBMCs, mostly from graft donor cells, obtained 360 days after TCRalphabeta/CD19-depleted stem cell transplant. This sequence joins TRBV7-2 and TRBJ2-5; no clear D. The CDR3 DNA is TGTGCCAGCAGCTTAGCGATCAAACGGATTCAAGAGACCCAGTACTTC. Residues: CASSLAIKRIQETQYF. Complete variable domain (other parts from reference TRBV7-2 and TRBJ2-5): GAGVSQSPSNKVTEKGKDVELRCDPISGHTALYWYRQSLGQGLEFLIYFQGNSAPDKSGLPSDRFSAERTGGSVSTLTIQRTQQEDSAVYLCASSLAIKRIQETQYFGPGTRLLVL.